Listed below are T cell receptor beta chains from one sample, sequenced in a study of graft-versus-host responses after intestinal transplantation. The assay was immunoSEQ multiplex PCR, and TCRdb's table has in-frame clones only and misses some. The sample contains over 9,500 clones, approximately 94% of which appear only once. Here the sequenced sample was PBMCs, taken 8 days after intestinal transplant. The receptors here all came from a human patient who received an intestinal transplant, so some T cells may come from the graft donor. The CDR3 runs from the conserved cysteine through the conserved F or W. The D gene is left open where the match is weak. Clone size, where shown, is once, few, many, or a class for clones that have expanded.

>TRBJ2-1|15|.|TRBV7-9|TRBD2
TGTGCCAGCAGCGGACTAGCGCGGACCTACAATGAGCAGTTCTTC
CASSGLARTYNEQFF
>TRBJ2-7|15|.|TRBV5-6|TRBD1
TGTGCCAGCAGACTGAGGTGGACAGGGGCCTACGAGCAGTACTTC
CASRLRWTGAYEQYF
>TRBJ2-5|16|.|TRBV5-1|TRBD2
TGCGCCAGCAGCTTGGGAGCGGGAGGTTCCCAAGAGACCCAGTACTTC
CASSLGAGGSQETQYF
>TRBJ2-6|16|once|TRBV28|.
TGTGCCAGCAGTTTGGACAGCTTGTCTGGGGCCAACGTCCTGACTTTC
CASSLDSLSGANVLTF
>TRBJ1-1|15|.|TRBV18|.
TGTGCCAGCTCTCCGCCCGACAGAAAGGTATCTGAAGCTTTCTTT
CASSPPDRKVSEAFF
>TRBJ2-7|17|.|TRBV10-3|.
TGTGCCATCAGTGCGGGGTCGGTGTCCCCCACAACCTACGAGCAGTACTTC
CAISAGSVSPTTYEQYF
>TRBJ2-7|11|.|TRBV11-2|.
TGTGCCAGCAGCGGGAGCAACGAGCAGTACTTC
CASSGSNEQYF
>TRBJ2-1|16|.|TRBV6-5|TRBD1
TGTGCCAGCAGTTACGATAACAGGGGGAACTACAATGAGCAGTTCTTC
CASSYDNRGNYNEQFF
>TRBJ2-1|15|few|TRBV5-1|TRBD2
TGCGCCAGCAGCTTGGTTAGCGGGGGGGCCGGGGAGCAGTTCTTC
CASSLVSGGAGEQFF
>TRBJ2-7|9|.|TRBV28|.
TGTGCCACCTCCGGGGCTCAGTACTTC
CATSGAQYF
>TRBJ2-7|13|.|TRBV19|TRBD1
TGTGCCAGTAGTATGGGACAGGGCTACGAGCAGTACTTC
CASSMGQGYEQYF
>TRBJ2-2|16|.|TRBV9|.
TGTGCCAGCAGCCCCGCGCCTAGCTTGGGCACCGGGGAGCTGTTTTTT
CASSPAPSLGTGELFF
>TRBJ2-6|17|.|TRBV27|.
TGTGCCAGCAGTTTAGTAGGAGGGTTTACTGGGGCCAACGTCCTGACTTTC
CASSLVGGFTGANVLTF
>TRBJ1-2|15|.|TRBV9|.
TGTGCCAGCAGCCCGCCCGCAGCGGTCGGCTATGGCTACACCTTC
CASSPPAAVGYGYTF
>TRBJ2-7|12|.|TRBV2|.
TGTGCCAGCAGGCGGGTCGGCAACGAGCAGTACTTC
CASRRVGNEQYF
>TRBJ2-5|16|.|TRBV4-3|TRBD2
TGCGCCAGCAGCCCAGGACTAGCGACCCCACAAGAGACCCAGTACTTC
CASSPGLATPQETQYF
>TRBJ1-1|16|.|TRBV7-9|.
TGTGCCAGCAGTCTATCCGGCGGACTCATGAACACTGAAGCTTTCTTT
CASSLSGGLMNTEAFF
>TRBJ2-7|15|.|TRBV2|TRBD2
TGTGCCAGCAGCGGACTAGCGGGAGGGTTCTACGAGCAGTACTTC
CASSGLAGGFYEQYF
>TRBJ1-1|16|.|TRBV21-1|.
TGTGCCAGCAGCAAAGACCGGGACAGGGTGAACACTGAAGCTTTCTTT
CASSKDRDRVNTEAFF
>TRBJ2-7|15|.|TRBV5-1|TRBD1
TGCGCCAGCAGCCTAGCCGGACAGGCGAACCACGAGCAGTACTTC
CASSLAGQANHEQYF
>TRBJ2-7|17|.|TRBV5-4|TRBD1
TGTGCCAGCAGCTTGCCCCAGCATCCGGACAGGGCCTACGAGCAGTACTTC
CASSLPQHPDRAYEQYF
>TRBJ2-5|13|.|TRBV7-8|.
TGTGCCAGCAGCCCCGTTGGGGGGGAGACCCAGTACTTC
CASSPVGGETQYF
>TRBJ1-4|12|.|TRBV2|TRBD1
TGTGCCAGCAGACAGGGGGCAGAAAAACTGTTTTTT
CASRQGAEKLFF
>TRBJ2-4|15|.|TRBV21-1|.
TGTGCCAGCAGCAAAGGGGGACTAGCATCCCGACTCGTCTTCTTC
CASSKGGLASRLVFF
>TRBJ1-5|13|.|TRBV7-8|.
TGTGCCAGCAGCAAAAATAGCAATCAGCCCCAGCATTTT
CASSKNSNQPQHF
>TRBJ2-3|14|.|TRBV4-1|.
TGCGCCAGCAGCCTCACGACTAGTTCAGATACGCAGTATTTT
CASSLTTSSDTQYF
>TRBJ1-2|15|.|TRBV7-6|TRBD1
TGTGCCAGCAGCTTGTCCGGGACAGGGGTTGAGGGCTACACCTTC
CASSLSGTGVEGYTF
>TRBJ1-2|13|.|TRBV10-1|.
TGCGCCAGCAGTGAGGACAGCAACTATGGCTACACCTTC
CASSEDSNYGYTF
>TRBJ1-1|17|.|TRBV28|.
TGTGCCAGCAGTTTACCGCCCATATGGGGTCGAAACACTGAAGCTTTCTTT
CASSLPPIWGRNTEAFF
>TRBJ1-4|14|.|TRBV29-1|.
TGCAGCGCCGAGACAGCTCAGGGTGGTGAAAAACTGTTTTTT
CSAETAQGGEKLFF
>TRBJ2-5|15|.|TRBV7-6|TRBD2
TGTGCCAGCAGCTTATATAGCGGGGGGCCAGAGACCCAGTACTTC
CASSLYSGGPETQYF
>TRBJ2-7|14|.|TRBV5-1|TRBD1
TGCGCCAGCAGATGGGACAGGGAAAGGGGCGAGCAGTACTTC
CASRWDRERGEQYF
>TRBJ2-1|17|.|TRBV11-2|TRBD2
TGTGCCAGCAGCTCCCGACTAGCGGGAGGGGTATACAATGAGCAGTTCTTC
CASSSRLAGGVYNEQFF
>TRBJ2-1|15|.|TRBV5-5|TRBD1
TGTGCCAGCAGCTCCACCGGGACAGGGGTAAATGAGCAGTTCTTC
CASSSTGTGVNEQFF
>TRBJ2-1|12|.|TRBV7-9|TRBD2
TGTGCCGGTAGCGGGGGATACAATGAGCAGTTCTTC
CAGSGGYNEQFF
>TRBJ1-1|11|.|TRBV29-1|TRBD1
TGCAGCGTTCTAAGGGACAGGCGGGCTTTCTTT
CSVLRDRRAFF
>TRBJ1-1|13|.|TRBV9|.
TGTGCCAGCAGCGTAGGTGTCGGGACTGAAGCTTTCTTT
CASSVGVGTEAFF
>TRBJ2-1|15|.|TRBV27|.
TGTGCCAGCAGTTTACTGGGGGGTGGTTACAATGAGCAGTTCTTC
CASSLLGGGYNEQFF
>TRBJ2-1|15|.|TRBV7-3|.
TGTGCCAGCAGCTTTACCCGGAACCGACGCAATGAGCAGTTCTTC
CASSFTRNRRNEQFF
>TRBJ2-5|18|once|TRBV11-2|TRBD2
TGTGCCAGCAGCCCGGGGGGGCCGGGACTAGCGGAACAAGAGACCCAGTACTTC
CASSPGGPGLAEQETQYF
>TRBJ2-3|13|.|TRBV27|.
TGTGCCAGCAGTTTATATAGCGCAGATACGCAGTATTTT
CASSLYSADTQYF
>TRBJ2-1|14|.|TRBV19|.
TGTGCCAGTACCTCCACGGGGGGCTGGAATGAGCAGTTCTTC
CASTSTGGWNEQFF
>TRBJ2-7|15|.|TRBV19|.
TGTGCCAGTAGTATACAGTCGGGGGACTCCTACGAGCAGTACTTC
CASSIQSGDSYEQYF
>TRBJ2-1|15|.|TRBV7-9|.
TGTGCCAGCAGCCCCCGACTAGGTGCCTACAATGAGCAGTTCTTC
CASSPRLGAYNEQFF
>TRBJ2-7|15|.|TRBV9|TRBD2
TGTGCCAGCAGCTCCCAAACCGGGGGGGTCTCCGAGCAGTACTTC
CASSSQTGGVSEQYF
>TRBJ2-1|15|.|TRBV19|.
TGTGCCAGTAGTTCTCGGGGTGGCGGACACAATGAGCAGTTCTTC
CASSSRGGGHNEQFF
>TRBJ1-1|16|.|TRBV18|TRBD1
TGTGCCAGCTCACCTATAGAGACAGGGGGCGTCACTGAAGCTTTCTTT
CASSPIETGGVTEAFF
>TRBJ1-4|15|.|TRBV30|TRBD1
TGTGCCTGGAGTGTAGGGAGAGGGGGCTGGGAAAAACTGTTTTTT
CAWSVGRGGWEKLFF
>TRBJ1-1|16|.|TRBV21-1|.
TGTGCCAGCAGGCGACAAGACCTTTCTATGAACACTGAAGCTTTCTTT
CASRRQDLSMNTEAFF
>TRBJ1-2|13|.|TRBV14|.
TGTGCCAGCAGCCAAGCCAGGTTCTATGGCTACACCTTC
CASSQARFYGYTF